This T cell receptor (beta chain) was captured by sequencing in a study of beta chain features in type 1 diabetes (dated by TCRdb to 2017 to 2018). For context, the study as a whole: Mean age, gender distribution, total cell number and subset yield were not different between patients and healthy donors. Regulatory and stem cell-like memory subsets were obtained from only 8 patients and about 8 healthy donors, while naive and central memory subsets were obtained from all 30 or so donors. In the study, TCRB repertoires of sorted circulating CD4+ T cell subsets from recently diagnosed type 1 diabetes patients were compared with those of matched healthy donors. Across all samples, 107,917,701 sorted cells were examined, and cell number per subset correlated strongly with RNA yield.

This clone was observed a few times. Its antigen remains unidentified. The input lacks base qualities; no much larger clone sits a single base away. The CDR3 spans 14 residues, from the cysteine through the phenylalanine. The CDR3 DNA has 42 bases and is translated from base 1. V is pared back by 10 bases and J by 4 bases, with 19 bases lying between the germline termini. CDR1 SEHNR and CDR2 FQNEAQ are derived from the germline V gene (reference sequence). Each donor gave one peripheral blood draw, averaging roughly 120 mL, which was collected into heparinised tubes. A BD FACSAria II was used to sort naive, central memory, regulatory and stem cell-like memory CD4+ T cells with a panel that included CD45RO, CCR7, CD25, CD127, CD95 and CD27. Purity was above 98% for every sorted population. PBMCs were isolated immediately by Lymphoprep density gradient centrifugation and stained directly without culture. Samples were stained and sorted in pairs, with one healthy donor and one patient per experiment, so that batch effects were minimized.

The entire amount of isolated RNA was reverse transcribed using the High Capacity cDNA Reverse Transcription Kit, so the sequenced TCRB transcripts were expressed ones. Deep immunoSEQ sequencing was performed on naive, central memory and regulatory T cell samples, with an average of approximately 4 million total reads per sample. Sorted cells were lysed in RLT buffer, and RNA was extracted using DNase-treated RNeasy Micro or Mini kits according to cell number. To prevent cross-contamination, each cell subset was processed individually, whereas patient and healthy donor samples were processed jointly. Using the immunoSEQ multiplex PCR, TCRB sequences were amplified from cDNA into 87-bp fragments spanning the CDR3 region. Sequencing of the amplicons was done on the Illumina HiSeq platform. Concerning the study's data processing: Synthetic template baselines were used to correct PCR bias computationally, reads within Hamming distance 2 were collapsed together, and singletons that could not be merged were discarded. Reads were aligned against IMGT so that V, D and J genes, CDR3 length and insertions or deletions at six rearrangement sites could be assigned. Clonotype counts were normalized to sorted cell number within each subset before computing true diversity and Gini coefficients with the tcR R package. The overlap coefficient, calculated on TCRB nucleotide sequences, was used to measure repertoire sharing. Out-of-frame TCRB sequences from naive cells were analyzed as a proxy for the pre-selection repertoire. Entries here come from immuneACCESS through TCRdb and include only in-frame sequences with V and J called. Some clones fail to appear in such tables; in the studies checked, an unresolved V gene covers under half of the shortfall, and the cause of the remainder is unknown. From that table come the V and J calls and clone size; the DNA was used to work out D and trimming. The sample contains some 240,000 clones, 16% of them found a single time. The ten largest account for approximately 0.086% of the sample.

Study-wide findings and limitations: Because cDNA was sequenced instead of genomic DNA, highly expressing activated cells could be over-represented, though the groups showed no difference in activation or CD3 levels. Type 1 diabetes patients showed a moderate but significant shortening of TCRB CDR3 length in all four CD4+ subsets. Fewer insertions and more nucleotide deletions at VDJ recombination sites were observed in patients with type 1 diabetes, implying thymic rearrangement abnormalities. PCR might favor shorter templates, but patient and control samples were amplified and corrected together, so any skew would affect both groups equally. HLA sub-analyses involved small numbers of individuals, so any influence of HLA type on TCRB rearrangement remained unresolved. Naive, central memory and regulatory TCRB repertoires appeared to be more alike among patients than among healthy donors.

The TCR comes from a man aged 30 to 39 with type 1 diabetes. The specimen sequenced was naive CD4+ T cells from blood. The meaning of the sample's cell subset or site label: true naive CD4+ T cells. The V and J genes are TRBV7-9 and TRBJ1-1, with a tentative D gene TRBD1 over 5 matching bases. The DNA sequence is TGTGCCACCCGTAAGGGGCCGGGAGGCACTGAAGCTTTCTTT. Its protein reads: CATRKGPGGTEAFF.